The rows below give T cell receptor beta chains drawn from one sample of a study of T-cell memory formation after mild COVID-19. TCRdb reanalysed the 5' RACE reads using MiXCR and keeps one entry per CDR3 protein. This table holds some 160,000 distinct CDR3 sequences, around a third found once. Sequencing used PBMCs or a T cell subset sorted from them (not recorded which). The origin of the receptors is an adult woman who had mild COVID-19 (a few samples of this study predate the infection). Cell type and time point are not known. CDR3s include the opening cysteine and the closing phenylalanine or tryptophan. D genes are given only for firm matches. Clone size is not always given. Where it is, it says once, few, many or a class for expanded clones.

abundance	v_gene	d_gene	j_gene	CDR3nt	CDR3aa
.	TRBV7-2	.	TRBJ1-1	TGTGCCAGCAGCACGAAGGGTATAAGGAACACTGAAGCTTTCTTT	CASSTKGIRNTEAFF
.	TRBV12-3/TRBV12-4	TRBD1	TRBJ2-7	TGTGCCAGCAGGTTCGGGACAGGGAGCAACGAGCAGTACTTC	CASRFGTGSNEQYF
.	TRBV5-1	.	TRBJ2-1	TGCGCCAGCAGCTTTGGGGCTAAGAATGAGCAGTTCTTC	CASSFGAKNEQFF
few	TRBV7-6	.	TRBJ2-5	TGTGCCAGCAGCTTAAGGGGGATGGAGACCCAGTACTTC	CASSLRGMETQYF
few	TRBV20-1	TRBD2	TRBJ2-3	TGCAGTGCTAGGGGAACTAGCGGGAGTTGGTATACGCAGTATTTT	CSARGTSGSWYTQYF
.	TRBV7-3	TRBD1	TRBJ2-3	TGTGCCAGCAGTCCAGGCCCGGGACAGGGGACAGATACGCAGTATTTT	CASSPGPGQGTDTQYF
once	TRBV6-5	.	TRBJ1-6	TGTGCCAGTACCCGGTCGGTTAGCTCCTATAATTCACCCCTCCACTTT	CASTRSVSSYNSPLHF
.	TRBV6-5	.	TRBJ2-7	TGTGCCAGCAGTTACGGTAGAGGAATGTACGAGCAGTACTTC	CASSYGRGMYEQYF
.	TRBV4-1	.	TRBJ2-7	TGCGCCAGCAGCCCCTTAACCGGGTCCTACGAGCAGTACTTC	CASSPLTGSYEQYF
few	TRBV3-1	.	TRBJ2-1	TGTGCCAGCAGCCCGTCGACTCGTTCGTGGGGGAATGAGCAGTTCTTC	CASSPSTRSWGNEQFF
few	TRBV7-3	TRBD1	TRBJ1-2	TGTGCCAGCAGCTTAACGGTATCCGGGACAGGGGCGTATGGCTACACCTTC	CASSLTVSGTGAYGYTF
.	TRBV27	TRBD1	TRBJ1-5	TGTGCCAGCAGGCCTACAGGGGGCGGCAATCAGCCCCAGCATTTT	CASRPTGGGNQPQHF
few	TRBV20-1	.	TRBJ1-3	TGCAGTGCCAGGGACCCACCCAATAACGCCATATATTTT	CSARDPPNNAIYF
few	TRBV15	TRBD1	TRBJ2-7	TGTGCCACCAGCAGAACCGCCCCGGGACAGGGAGAAAGTTACGAGCAGTACTTC	CATSRTAPGQGESYEQYF
.	TRBV5-1	TRBD1	TRBJ2-2	TGCGCCAGCAGCTTCTTACAGGGGGCCGATTACGGGGAGCTGTTTTTT	CASSFLQGADYGELFF
few	TRBV7-9	TRBD1	TRBJ2-5	TGTGCCGAAGGACAGGGACAAAATTCAGAGACCCAGTACTTC	CAEGQGQNSETQYF
.	TRBV20-1	.	TRBJ2-3	TGCAGTGCTAGCACGCGTGCCCAAACCACAGATACGCAGTATTTT	CSASTRAQTTDTQYF